The source of this T cell receptor beta chain is a study of CD8+ T cells in alopecia areata. In each case, RNA was isolated and then reverse transcribed into cDNA as the sequencing template. Only in-frame clones appear in the TCRdb table, and some are missing; sequencing was by immunoSEQ multiplex PCR. The sample has some 170,000 clones, about 72% seen once. Germline values: CDR1 SEHNR, CDR2 FQNEAQ (reference sequence). Trimming at V came to 4 bases and at J to 5 bases, leaving 4 bases not matched to a gene. This CDR3 spans 14 amino acids. In its sample, this clone was seen once. The chain has TRBV7-9 and TRBJ2-3; 9 bases are a match to TRBD1. The source material was CD8+ T cells sorted from blood, sampled at week 0. This receptor was identified in a human donor with alopecia areata. CDR3 amino acids: CASSSGTGQDTQYF. The CDR3 DNA reads TGTGCCAGCAGCTCCGGGACAGGGCAAGATACGCAGTATTTT.